A single T cell receptor beta chain is shown here with its context. Its antigen is undetermined. The CDR3 runs 14 residues. With 3 bases removed from V and 6 bases from J, the gap between germline ends came to 12 bases. CDR1 and CDR2 from the germline V gene are WSHSY and SAAADI. The sample comes from a study of immune evolution from preneoplasia to lung adenocarcinoma. Study-wide results and caveats: Top clone share appeared to fall from AAH through AIS, MIA, adenocarcinoma. KRAS-mutant nodules had the highest T cell clonality. Normal lung had highest clonality; later lesions appeared denser, more diverse.

Libraries were prepared by immunoSEQ multiplex PCR; TCRdb keeps only in-frame clonotypes and omits some of them. The sample gives around 5,000 clones, 86% of which show up once; roughly 8.2% is in the top ten. The chain joins TRBV10-2 to TRBJ1-5; D gene uncertain. The clonotype was recovered from a person aged 65-85 years with lung adenocarcinoma. Source material: FFPE lung adenocarcinoma in situ tissue. The CDR3 is CASSDYGRVQPQHF. The CDR3 DNA sequence: TGCGCCAGCAGTGATTACGGGAGGGTTCAGCCCCAGCATTTT.